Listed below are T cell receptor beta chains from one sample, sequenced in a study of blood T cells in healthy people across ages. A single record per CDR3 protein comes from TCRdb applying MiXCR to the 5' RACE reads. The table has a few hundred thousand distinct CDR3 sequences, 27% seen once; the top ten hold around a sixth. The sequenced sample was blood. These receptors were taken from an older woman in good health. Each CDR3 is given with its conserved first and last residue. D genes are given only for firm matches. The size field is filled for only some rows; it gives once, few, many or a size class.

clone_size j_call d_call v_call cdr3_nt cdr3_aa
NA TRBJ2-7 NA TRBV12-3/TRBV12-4 TGTGCCAGCAGTTCCAATAGAGGGGCAGGAGAGCAGTACTTC CASSSNRGAGEQYF
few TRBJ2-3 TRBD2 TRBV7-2 TGTGCCAGCAGCTGGGCGGGAGCGGGGGGGCCTTCAGATACGCAGTATTTT CASSWAGAGGPSDTQYF
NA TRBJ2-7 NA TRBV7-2 TGTGCCAGCAGCTTGCTAGCGCTTTACGAGCAGTACTTC CASSLLALYEQYF
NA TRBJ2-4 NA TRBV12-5 TGTGCTAGTGGTTTGCTACAGGGATTGGAAAACATTCAGTACTTC CASGLLQGLENIQYF
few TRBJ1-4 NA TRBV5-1 TGCGCCAGCAGCTTGAACTCGGGGGCAGTGGAAGAAAAACTGTTTTTT CASSLNSGAVEEKLFF
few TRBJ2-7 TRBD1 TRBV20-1 TGCAGTGCTAGGACCGGGACAGGGGCCTACGAGCAGTACTTC CSARTGTGAYEQYF
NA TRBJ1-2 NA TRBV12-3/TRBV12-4 TGTGCCAGCAGTTTAACCCGGCCCTATGGCTACACCTTC CASSLTRPYGYTF
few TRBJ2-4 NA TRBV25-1 TGTGCCAGCAGTGAATCAGGAGCACTAGCCAAAAACATTCAGTACTTC CASSESGALAKNIQYF
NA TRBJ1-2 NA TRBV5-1 TGCGCCAGCAGCGCCCGGTTGGAGGCCTCCTATGGCTACACCTTC CASSARLEASYGYTF
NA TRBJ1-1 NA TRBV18 TGTGCCAGCTCACCACCTGGGGGGGCTCGGGACACTGAAGCTTTCTTT CASSPPGGARDTEAFF
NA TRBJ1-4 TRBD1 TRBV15 TGTGCCACCAGCAGAGGACAGGGGGTGGTGGAATATGAAAGTGAAAAACTGTTTTTT CATSRGQGVVEYESEKLFF
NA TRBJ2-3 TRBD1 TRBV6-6 TGTGCCAGCAGTTCGGACAGGGGCAAAGATACGCAGTATTTT CASSSDRGKDTQYF
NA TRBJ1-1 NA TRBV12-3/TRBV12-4 TGTGCCAGCAGTCTGTCAGTGAGCACTGAAGCTTTCTTT CASSLSVSTEAFF
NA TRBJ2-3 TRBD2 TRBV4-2 TGTGCCAGCAGCCAAGACGGACTAGCGGCTTCTTCCGGTAGCACAGATACGCAGTATTTT CASSQDGLAASSGSTDTQYF
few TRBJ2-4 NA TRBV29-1 TGCAGCGTTGTCTTCCCTTTGGGGGGTAGAAACATTCAGTACTTC CSVVFPLGGRNIQYF
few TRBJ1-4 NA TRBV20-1 TGCAGTGCTGAGAAAGGGGCGGGACGTAAGAATGAAAAACTGTTTTTT CSAEKGAGRKNEKLFF
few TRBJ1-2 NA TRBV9 TGTGCCAGCAGCGCCTCCACGGGGGGCTACACCTTC CASSASTGGYTF
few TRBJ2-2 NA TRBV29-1 TGCAGCGTTGGACAGACGAACACCGGGGAGCTGTTTTTT CSVGQTNTGELFF
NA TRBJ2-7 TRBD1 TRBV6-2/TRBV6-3 TGTGCCAGCAGTTCCCACCCCGGGACAGGTAGCTCCTACGAGCAGTACTTC CASSSHPGTGSSYEQYF
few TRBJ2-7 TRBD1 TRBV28 TGTGTCACCGTGACAGGGGGTCTCAACGAGCAGTACTTC CVTVTGGLNEQYF
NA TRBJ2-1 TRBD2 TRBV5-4 TGTGCCAGCAGCTTGATTAGCGGGGGCCCTTCTAAGCAGTTCTTC CASSLISGGPSKQFF
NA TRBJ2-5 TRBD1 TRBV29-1 TGCAGCGTTGATCCTACAGGGGGCGGTCAGACCCAGTACTTC CSVDPTGGGQTQYF
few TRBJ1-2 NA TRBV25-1 TGTGCCAGCAGTGAAGGGCAGGCTGGGAAGAATGGCTACACCTTC CASSEGQAGKNGYTF
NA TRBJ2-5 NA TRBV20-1 TGCAGTGCTAGAGGCGGGGCACAGGGGGAGACCCAGTACTTC CSARGGAQGETQYF
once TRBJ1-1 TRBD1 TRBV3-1 TGTGCCAGGGAAGGACAGGGGTATACTGAAGCTTTCTTT CAREGQGYTEAFF
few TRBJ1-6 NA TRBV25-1 TGTGCCAGCAGTGAGAGGGGAGACTCACCCCTCCACTTT CASSERGDSPLHF
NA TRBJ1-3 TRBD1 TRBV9 TGTGCCAGCAGCCCCCCCAGGGGGAGAGGAGACACCATATATTTT CASSPPRGRGDTIYF
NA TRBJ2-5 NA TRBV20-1 TGCAGTGTGGTGGATCAAGAGACCCAGTACTTC CSVVDQETQYF
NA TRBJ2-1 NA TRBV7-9 TGTGCCAGCAGCTTAGTGGTTTCAGGCAGGGCCCATGAGCAGTTCTTC CASSLVVSGRAHEQFF
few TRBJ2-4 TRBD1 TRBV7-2 TGTGCCAGCAGCTTCACTGCCGGGACAGGTTACGCAGGCATTCAGTACTTC CASSFTAGTGYAGIQYF
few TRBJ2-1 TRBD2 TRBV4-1 TGCGCCAGCAGGTTTGGACTAGCCAACTACAATGAGCAGTTCTTC CASRFGLANYNEQFF
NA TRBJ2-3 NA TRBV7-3 TGTGCCAGCAGCTTAAATTTCGGAGATACGCAGTATTTT CASSLNFGDTQYF
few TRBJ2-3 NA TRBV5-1 TGCGCCAGCAGCTCTAAGGAGGCTAGACGGGCAGATACGCAGTATTTT CASSSKEARRADTQYF
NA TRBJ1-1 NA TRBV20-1 TGCAGTGCTAGATCGACCCCCACGAACACTGAAGCTTTCTTT CSARSTPTNTEAFF
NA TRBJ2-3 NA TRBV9 TGTGCCAGCAGCGCCAAAACCCCCGGGAGATCGAAAGATACGCAGTATTTT CASSAKTPGRSKDTQYF
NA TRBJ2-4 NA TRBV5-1 TGCGCCAGCAGCTTGATCCCCGACCAGGGGGGTAGGTACTTC CASSLIPDQGGRYF
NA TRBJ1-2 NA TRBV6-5 TGTGCCAGCAGTTCCCAACGGGTTAACTATGGCTACACCTTC CASSSQRVNYGYTF
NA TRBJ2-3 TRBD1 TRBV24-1 TGTGCCACCAGTGATCCCGACAGGGCAACAGATACGCAGTATTTT CATSDPDRATDTQYF
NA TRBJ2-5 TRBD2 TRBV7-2 TGTGCCAGCAGCTTAGTGGGAGGGACGTGGGAGACCCAGTACTTC CASSLVGGTWETQYF
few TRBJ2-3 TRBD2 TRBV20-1 TGCAGTGCTTCCCAACCTCTCCGACTAGCGGGGGTCAGCACAGATACGCAGTATTTT CSASQPLRLAGVSTDTQYF